Below, one T cell receptor beta chain is given with its context. Its specificity is unknown. This sample is drawn from a study of long-term antiretroviral therapy in people with HIV. With survey level as its setting, the immunoSEQ assay was v3.0. Method: immunoSEQ multiplex PCR; TCRdb's copy keeps in-frame clones and lacks some. The table shows 30,000 to 35,000 clones, with around 74% occurring only once. The V and J ends lost 8 bases and 6 bases respectively, with 8 bases between them. From germline, CDR1 is SGHAT and CDR2 FQNNGV. The CDR3 covers 11 residues. In each sample, roughly 0.95-10 million cryopreserved PBMC were present before DNA extraction. The study, taken as a whole, reports: Diversity went up after ART and still fell short of transplant donor controls. HIV repertoires spanned tighter CDR3 length ranges than controls did.

The source was unsorted PBMCs, collected 3 years after starting antiretroviral therapy. This receptor was identified in a man in his fifties or sixties with HIV. V gene TRBV11-2 combines with J gene TRBJ2-1; D ambiguous. CDR3 region: CASSPGNEQFF. The CDR3 DNA reads TGTGCCAGCTCACCGGGCAATGAGCAGTTCTTC.